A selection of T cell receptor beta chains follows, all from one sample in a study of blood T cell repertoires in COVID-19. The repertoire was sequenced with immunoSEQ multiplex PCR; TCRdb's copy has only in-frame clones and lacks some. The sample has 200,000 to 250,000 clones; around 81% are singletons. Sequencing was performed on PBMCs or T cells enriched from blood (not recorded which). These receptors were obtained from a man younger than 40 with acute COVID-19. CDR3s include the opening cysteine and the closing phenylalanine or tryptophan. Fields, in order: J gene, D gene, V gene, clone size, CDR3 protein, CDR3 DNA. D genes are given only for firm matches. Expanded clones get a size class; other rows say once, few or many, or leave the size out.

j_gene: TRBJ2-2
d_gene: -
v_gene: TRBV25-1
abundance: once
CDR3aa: CASTSSTETANTGELFF
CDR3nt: TGTGCCAGCACATCCTCGACAGAGACTGCGAACACCGGGGAGCTGTTTTTT

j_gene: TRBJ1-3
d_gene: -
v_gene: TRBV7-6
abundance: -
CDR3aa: CASSLEGIDSRNTIYF
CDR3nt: TGTGCCAGCAGCTTGGAGGGGATCGACAGTCGCAACACCATATATTTT

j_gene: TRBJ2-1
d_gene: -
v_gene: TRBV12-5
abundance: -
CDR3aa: CASGYPDLTEQFF
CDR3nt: TGTGCTAGTGGTTACCCGGACTTAACTGAGCAGTTCTTC

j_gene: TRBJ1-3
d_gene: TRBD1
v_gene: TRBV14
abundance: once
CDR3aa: CASSQGPGGSGNTIYF
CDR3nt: TGTGCCAGCAGCCAAGGTCCAGGGGGCTCTGGAAACACCATATATTTT

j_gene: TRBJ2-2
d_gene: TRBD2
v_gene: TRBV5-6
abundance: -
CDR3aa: CASSLSGGNTGELFF
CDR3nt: TGTGCCAGCAGCTTGAGCGGGGGGAACACCGGGGAGCTGTTTTTT

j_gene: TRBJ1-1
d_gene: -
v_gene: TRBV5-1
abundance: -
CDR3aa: CASGDSMNTEAFF
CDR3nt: TGCGCCAGCGGCGACAGCATGAACACTGAAGCTTTCTTT

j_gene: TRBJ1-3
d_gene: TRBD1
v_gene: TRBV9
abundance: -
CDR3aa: CASSPGGGNTIYF
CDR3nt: TGTGCCAGCAGCCCAGGGGGAGGAAACACCATATATTTT

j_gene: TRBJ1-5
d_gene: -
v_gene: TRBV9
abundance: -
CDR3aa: CASSLNAGINQPQHF
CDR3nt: TGTGCCAGCTCCCTAAACGCCGGGATCAATCAGCCCCAGCATTTT

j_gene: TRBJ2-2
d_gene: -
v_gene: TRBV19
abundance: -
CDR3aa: CASSIGRDRNTGELFF
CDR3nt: TGTGCCAGTAGTATAGGGCGGGACAGAAACACCGGGGAGCTGTTTTTT

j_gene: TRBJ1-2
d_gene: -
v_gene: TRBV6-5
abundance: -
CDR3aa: CASSYGGRDRGYTF
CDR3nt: TGTGCCAGCAGTTACGGGGGCAGGGATCGTGGCTACACCTTC

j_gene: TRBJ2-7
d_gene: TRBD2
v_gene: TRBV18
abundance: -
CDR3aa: CASSPLAGGPYEQYF
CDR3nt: TGTGCCAGCTCCCCGCTAGCGGGGGGACCCTACGAGCAGTACTTC

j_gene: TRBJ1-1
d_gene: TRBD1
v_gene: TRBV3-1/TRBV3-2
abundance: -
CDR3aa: CASSLGQGRTEAFF
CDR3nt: TGTGCCAGCAGCCTGGGACAGGGCAGAACTGAAGCTTTCTTT

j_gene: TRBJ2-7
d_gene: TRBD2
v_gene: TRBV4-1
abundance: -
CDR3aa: CASSPGTSGGGYEQYF
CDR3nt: TGCGCCAGCAGCCCAGGGACTAGCGGGGGGGGGTACGAGCAGTACTTC

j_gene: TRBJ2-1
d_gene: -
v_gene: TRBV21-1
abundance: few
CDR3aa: CASRKGEFGGATYNEQFF
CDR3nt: TGTGCCAGCAGGAAAGGGGAATTCGGGGGGGCCACGTACAATGAGCAGTTCTTC

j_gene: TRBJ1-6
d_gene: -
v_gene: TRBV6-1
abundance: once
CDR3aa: CASSEVGRRPHF
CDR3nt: TGTGCCAGCAGTGAAGTGGGCCGCCGTCCCCACTTT

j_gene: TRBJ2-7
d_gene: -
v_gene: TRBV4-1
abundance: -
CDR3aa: CASSPDNSYEQYF
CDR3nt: TGCGCCAGCAGCCCGGACAACTCCTACGAGCAGTACTTC

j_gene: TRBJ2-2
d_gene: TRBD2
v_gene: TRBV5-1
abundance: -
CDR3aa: CASSLFGTSGGPPGTGELFF
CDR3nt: TGCGCCAGCAGCTTGTTCGGGACTAGCGGGGGTCCTCCGGGAACCGGGGAGCTGTTTTTT

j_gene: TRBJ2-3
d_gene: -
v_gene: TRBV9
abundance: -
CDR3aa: CASSVSKEPRAADTQYF
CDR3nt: TGTGCCAGCAGCGTATCGAAAGAGCCTCGCGCGGCAGATACGCAGTATTTT

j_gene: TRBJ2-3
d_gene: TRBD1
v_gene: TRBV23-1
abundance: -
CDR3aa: CASSPGAGGEQEDTQYF
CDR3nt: TGCGCCAGCAGCCCCGGGGCAGGGGGCGAACAAGAGGACACGCAGTATTTT

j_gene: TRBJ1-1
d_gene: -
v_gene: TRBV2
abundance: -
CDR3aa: CASRGGAGPNTEAFF
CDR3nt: TGTGCCAGCAGAGGGGGGGCAGGACCGAACACTGAAGCTTTCTTT

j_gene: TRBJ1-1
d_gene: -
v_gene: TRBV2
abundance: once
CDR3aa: CASSDPQFPEAFF
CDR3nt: TGTGCCAGCAGTGATCCCCAGTTCCCTGAAGCTTTCTTT

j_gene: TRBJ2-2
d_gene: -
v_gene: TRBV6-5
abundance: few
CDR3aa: CASSSLQVTGELFF
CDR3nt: TGTGCCAGCAGTAGCCTTCAGGTCACCGGGGAGCTGTTTTTT

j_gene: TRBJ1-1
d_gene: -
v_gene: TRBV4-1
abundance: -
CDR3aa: CASSQEVAVNTEAFF
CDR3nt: TGCGCCAGCAGCCAAGAAGTAGCGGTGAACACTGAAGCTTTCTTT

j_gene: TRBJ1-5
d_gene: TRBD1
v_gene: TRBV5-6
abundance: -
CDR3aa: CASSSHEGQNQPQHF
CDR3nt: TGTGCCAGCAGCTCCCACGAGGGACAGAATCAGCCCCAGCATTTT

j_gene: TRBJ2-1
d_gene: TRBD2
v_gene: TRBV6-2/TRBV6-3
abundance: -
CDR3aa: CASSSQWTRGIQDEQFF
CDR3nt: TGTGCCAGCAGTTCCCAATGGACTAGAGGAATCCAGGATGAGCAGTTCTTC

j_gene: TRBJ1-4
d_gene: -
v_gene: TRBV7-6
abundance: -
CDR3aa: CASSPNGATNEKLFF
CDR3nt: TGTGCCAGCTCTCCAAACGGAGCAACTAATGAAAAACTGTTTTTT

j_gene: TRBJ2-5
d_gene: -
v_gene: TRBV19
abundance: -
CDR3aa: CASSITGQETQYF
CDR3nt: TGTGCCAGTAGTATTACAGGGCAGGAGACCCAGTACTTC

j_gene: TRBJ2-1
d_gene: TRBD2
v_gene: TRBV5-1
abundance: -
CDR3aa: CASSLQASGAYNEQFF
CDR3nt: TGCGCCAGCAGCTTGCAGGCTAGCGGGGCCTACAATGAGCAGTTCTTC

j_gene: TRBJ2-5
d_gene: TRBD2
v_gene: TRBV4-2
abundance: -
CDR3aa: CASSQDLSRGSGGRAQYF
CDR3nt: TGTGCCAGCAGCCAAGATTTATCCCGGGGTAGCGGGGGACGGGCCCAGTACTTC

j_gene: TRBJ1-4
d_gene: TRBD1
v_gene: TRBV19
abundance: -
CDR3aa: CASSSPRGANEKLFF
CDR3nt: TGTGCCAGTAGTTCCCCCAGGGGGGCTAATGAAAAACTGTTTTTT

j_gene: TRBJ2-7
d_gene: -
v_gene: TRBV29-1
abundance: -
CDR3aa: CSSGRRSSYEQYF
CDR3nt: TGCAGCTCAGGACGGAGGAGCTCCTACGAGCAGTACTTC

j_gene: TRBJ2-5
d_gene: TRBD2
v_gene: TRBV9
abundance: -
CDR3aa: CASSGSGGVVTETQYF
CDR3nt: TGTGCCAGCAGCGGTAGCGGGGGGGTCGTTACGGAGACCCAGTACTTC

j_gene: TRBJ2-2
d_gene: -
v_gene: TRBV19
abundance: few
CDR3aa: CASSTIPGELFF
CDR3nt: TGTGCCAGTAGTACTATCCCCGGGGAGCTGTTTTTT

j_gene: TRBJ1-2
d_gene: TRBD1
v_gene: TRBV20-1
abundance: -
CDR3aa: CSATGGYGYTF
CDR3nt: TGCAGTGCCACAGGGGGCTATGGCTACACCTTC

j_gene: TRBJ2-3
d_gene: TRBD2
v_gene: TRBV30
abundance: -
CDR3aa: CAWSAGTSEFTDTQYF
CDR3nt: TGTGCCTGGAGCGCGGGGACTAGCGAATTCACAGATACGCAGTATTTT

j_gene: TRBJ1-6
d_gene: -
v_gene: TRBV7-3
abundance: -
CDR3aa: CASSLGQGSYNSPLHF
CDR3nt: TGTGCCAGCAGCTTAGGCCAGGGGTCCTATAATTCACCCCTCCACTTT

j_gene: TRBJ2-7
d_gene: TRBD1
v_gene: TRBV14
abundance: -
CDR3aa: CASSQITGGYEQYF
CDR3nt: TGTGCCAGCAGCCAAATCACAGGGGGATACGAGCAGTACTTC

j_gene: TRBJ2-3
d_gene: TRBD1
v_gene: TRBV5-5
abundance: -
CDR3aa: CASRSVGSDRVVTDTQYF
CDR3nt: TGTGCCAGCAGGTCCGTGGGGTCGGACAGGGTGGTAACAGATACGCAGTATTTT

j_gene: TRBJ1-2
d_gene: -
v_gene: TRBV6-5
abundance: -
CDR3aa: CASSYSFAEINGYTF
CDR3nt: TGTGCCAGCAGTTACTCGTTTGCCGAGATCAATGGCTACACCTTC

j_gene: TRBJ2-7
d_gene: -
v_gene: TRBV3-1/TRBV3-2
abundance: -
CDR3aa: CASSTRDPAEQYF
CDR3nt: TGTGCCAGCAGCACGCGGGATCCCGCCGAGCAGTACTTC

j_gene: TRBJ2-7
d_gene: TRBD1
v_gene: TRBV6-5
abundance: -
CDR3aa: CASSYRDRGSYEQYF
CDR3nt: TGTGCCAGCAGTTACCGGGACAGGGGTTCCTACGAGCAGTACTTC

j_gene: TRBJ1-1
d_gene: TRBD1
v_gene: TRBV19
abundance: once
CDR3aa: CASSQKTPGTGGTEAFF
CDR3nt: TGTGCCAGTAGCCAAAAAACCCCCGGGACAGGGGGGACTGAAGCTTTCTTT